Detailed here is one T cell receptor (beta chain). Which antigen it targets is not known. No much larger clonotype is one base removed from it; base qualities were not supplied. V and J are truncated by 5 bases and 0 bases respectively, leaving an intervening sequence of 14 bases. The CDR3 sequence holds 16 residues, the cysteine and phenylalanine included. Just the 48-base CDR3 DNA is kept, in frame starting at base 1. CDR1 and CDR2 are read off the germline V gene as SGHTA and FQGTGA. To be included, a participant needed at least one PBMC sample from before ART initiation plus at least two post-ART samples. Treatment was received in the United States of America by all participants with HIV. Cryopreserved samples of about 0.95-11 million PBMC were thawed and washed before DNA extraction. At the time of the earliest PBMC sample for each participant with HIV, ages ranged from about 20 to 55 years. Each participant contributed PBMC samples from 1-4 timepoints before ART initiation and 2-8 timepoints after ART initiation, with a median of 7 samples. For every participant, serial HIV viral load, CD4+ T-cell count, ART history and demographic data were obtained. Genomic DNA was extracted from unsorted PBMC with a Qiagen kit on a QIAcube, processed in batches of 12 samples.

The data originate from a study of long-term antiretroviral therapy in people with HIV (dated 2022 in TCRdb). About the full investigation: The earliest samples were collected approximately a decade before the 2015 WHO recommendation for immediate ART, a period when ART was typically delayed until CD4 counts fell. Whether ART initiation and durable HIV suppression were associated with changes in peripheral blood TRB repertoire composition and diversity was tested in a retrospective serial study. A total of some 210 cryopreserved PBMC samples were contributed to the cohort by 30 adults with confirmed HIV infection, with samples collected serially over a mean of roughly six years (range 1-12). Of the roughly 31 participants with HIV, roughly 10 were female. No cross-contamination during QIAcube processing was shown when test extractions of a monoclonal T-cell line were performed alongside 30 to 40 polyclonal samples. General findings and caveats noted by the study authors: Starting ART was linked to a significant rise in TRB diversity, yet even with long-term ART the diversity remained significantly lower than in transplant donor controls. Owing to limited PBMC availability, only the TCR beta chain was sequenced, without alpha chain pairing. Because pre-ART samples had limited cell numbers, profiling was done on unsorted PBMC rather than on sorted CD4+ and CD8+ T cells. HIV repertoires had narrower CDR3 length ranges than controls, and the network structure suggested an antigen-experienced repertoire that shifted only slightly toward naive after ART. Samples dated from about 2003 to 2018, and the ART regimens used may be less effective than current ones. The repertoire was dominated across all time points by expanded TRB clones identified before ART initiation, although this dominance was seen to fluctuate and to decrease in many PLHIV after ART. Inferences about post-ART repertoire changes were limited because no data were available on ART adherence, viral resistance or therapy changes.

The immunoSEQ hsTCRB v3.0 assay was used at survey level resolution to sequence the TRB variable region. A depth of 40,000-50,000 T-cell genomes per sample was targeted for TRB sequencing. Pooled TRB libraries were sequenced on an Illumina MiSeq with a v3 150-cycle kit. On the authors' methods: Repertoire analysis ran in R within a reproducible Nextflow workflow covering QC, data transformation and analysis. LymphoSeq2, an R package for exploring AIRR-Seq data, was used to implement the custom analyses. Several samples yielding fewer than 5000 total TRB sequences were excluded, leaving approximately 190 analyzed HIV repertoires. Among the 190 or so HIV repertoires that were kept, roughly 58 were collected before ART initiation and roughly 130 were collected after ART initiation. Repertoires were downsampled to 5000 TRB nucleotide sequences, with summary statistics averaged over 100 downsampling iterations. TRB sequences were retained for analysis only if CDR3 regions of at least seven amino acids were present. A Shannon entropy-derived clonality score and the Gini coefficient were used to measure diversity. In the repertoire networks, any two of the top 5000 CDR3 amino acid sequences were linked whenever the two sequences differed by an edit distance of one. For TRB CDR3 amino acid sequences, antigen specificity groups and MHC restriction were predicted with GLIPH2. To flag known associations with CMV, EBV, HIV or tissue antigens, CDR3 amino acid sequences were compared against VDJdb and McPAS-TCR. Pre-ART, post-ART and control groups were compared with Wilcoxon signed-rank tests and Holm-Bonferroni correction. TCRdb retrieved this table from immuneACCESS and kept in-frame rearrangements only. Not all clones are present; in checked studies, unresolved V genes account for under half, and no reason is known for the remainder. V, J and clone size derive from that table, while D and trimming were established from the DNA sequence. This sample gives roughly 17,000 clones in total; roughly nine tenths of them show up just once. The top ten constitute over 8% of the sample.

The sequences come from unsorted PBMCs, collected 0.3 years after starting antiretroviral therapy. The V gene is TRBV7-3 and the J gene is TRBJ2-1; the D gene cannot be resolved beyond TRBD1 or TRBD2, each matching 6 bases. The sequence was collected from a man aged 60 to 75 with HIV. The bases are TGTGCCAGCAGCGGAGAGGGGGGACTCTCCTACAATGAGCAGTTCTTC. Its protein is CASSGEGGLSYNEQFF.